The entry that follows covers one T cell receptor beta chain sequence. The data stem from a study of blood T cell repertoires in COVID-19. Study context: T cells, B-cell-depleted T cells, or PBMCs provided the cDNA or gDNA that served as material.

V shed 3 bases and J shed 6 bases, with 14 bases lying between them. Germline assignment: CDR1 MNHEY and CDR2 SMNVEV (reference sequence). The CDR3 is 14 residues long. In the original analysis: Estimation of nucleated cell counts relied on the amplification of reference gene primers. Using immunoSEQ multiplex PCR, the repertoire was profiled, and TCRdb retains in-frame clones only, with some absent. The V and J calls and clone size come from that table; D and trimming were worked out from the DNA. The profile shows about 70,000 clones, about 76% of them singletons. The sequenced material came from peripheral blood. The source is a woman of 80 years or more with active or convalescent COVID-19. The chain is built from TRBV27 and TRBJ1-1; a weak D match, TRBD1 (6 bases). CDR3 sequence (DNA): TGTGCCAGCAGTTTCAATCCCAGGGGCCCTGAAGCTTTCTTT. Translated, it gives CASSFNPRGPEAFF.